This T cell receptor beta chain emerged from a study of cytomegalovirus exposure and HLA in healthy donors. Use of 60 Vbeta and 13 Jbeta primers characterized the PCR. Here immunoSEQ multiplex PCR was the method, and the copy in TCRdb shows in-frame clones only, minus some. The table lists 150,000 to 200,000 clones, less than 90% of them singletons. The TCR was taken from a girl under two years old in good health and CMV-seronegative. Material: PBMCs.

CDR3 DNA sequence: TGTGCCAGCAGCCAAGATGGGACTAGCGGGAGTGAGACCCAGTACTTC. Translation gives CASSQDGTSGSETQYF. This sequence joins TRBV4-2 and TRBJ2-5, with TRBD2 matching 14 bases. Germline assignment: CDR1 LGHNA and CDR2 YNFKEQ. The CDR3 has 16 residues. Trimming cost V 0 bases and J 5 bases; bases outside gene matches: 2.